This TCR beta chain was profiled in a study of shared clonotypes between healthy human individuals. On this clone: Its antigen is still unknown.

The CDR3 spans 16 residues. The V gene's germline CDR1 is MGHDK and CDR2 SYGVNS. V gave up 7 bases and J gave up 5 bases, with 20 bases separating them. The table came from immunoSEQ multiplex PCR; TCRdb's copy has only in-frame clones and leaves some out. The table has about 980,000 clones, 76% seen once; the top ten hold approximately 1.5%. General study results and limits: Some clonotypes were shared by all four sorted-subset donors, while others were not shared. The non-shared ones had lower generation probabilities than the shared ones.

This chain links TRBV25-1 with TRBJ2-2; the D gene could be TRBD1 or TRBD2 (6 bases each). The receptor was isolated from a young man in good health. Material for sequencing was memory CD4+ T cells sorted from blood. Subset noted: CD45RA-negative fraction. The CDR3 is CASTKGGIGGTGELFF. DNA of the CDR3: TGTGCCAGCACCAAAGGAGGAATAGGGGGGACCGGGGAGCTGTTTTTT.